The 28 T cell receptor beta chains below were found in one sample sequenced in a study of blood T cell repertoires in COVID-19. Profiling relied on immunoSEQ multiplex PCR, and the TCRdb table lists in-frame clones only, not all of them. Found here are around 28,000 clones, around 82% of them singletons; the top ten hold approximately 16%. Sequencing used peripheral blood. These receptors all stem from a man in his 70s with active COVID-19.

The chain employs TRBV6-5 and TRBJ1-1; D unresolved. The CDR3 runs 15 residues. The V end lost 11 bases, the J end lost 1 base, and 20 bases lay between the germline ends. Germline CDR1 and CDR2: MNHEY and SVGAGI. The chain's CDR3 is CAVGSTQYRNTEAFF. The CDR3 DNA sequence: TGTGCCGTCGGTTCGACTCAGTACCGGAACACTGAAGCTTTCTTT.

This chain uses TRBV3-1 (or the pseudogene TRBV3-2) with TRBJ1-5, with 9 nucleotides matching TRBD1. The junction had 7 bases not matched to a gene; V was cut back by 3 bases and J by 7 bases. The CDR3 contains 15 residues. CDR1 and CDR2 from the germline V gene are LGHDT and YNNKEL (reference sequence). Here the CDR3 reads CASSQGTGRSQPQHF. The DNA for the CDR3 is TGTGCCAGCAGCCAGGGGACAGGGAGGAGCCAGCCCCAGCATTTT.

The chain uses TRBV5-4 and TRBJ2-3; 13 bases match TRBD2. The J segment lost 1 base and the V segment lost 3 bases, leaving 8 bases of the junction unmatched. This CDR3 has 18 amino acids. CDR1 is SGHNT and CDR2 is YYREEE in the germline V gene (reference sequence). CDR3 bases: TGTGCCAGCAGCTCCCCGGGACTAGCGGGGTTGGGCACAGATACGCAGTATTTT. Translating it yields CASSSPGLAGLGTDTQYF.

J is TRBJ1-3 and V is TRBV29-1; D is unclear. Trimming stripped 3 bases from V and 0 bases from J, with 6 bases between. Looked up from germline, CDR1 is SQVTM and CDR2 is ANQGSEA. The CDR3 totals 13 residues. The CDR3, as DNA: TGCAGCGTTGATGCAGGCTCTGGAAACACCATATATTTT. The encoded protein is CSVDAGSGNTIYF.

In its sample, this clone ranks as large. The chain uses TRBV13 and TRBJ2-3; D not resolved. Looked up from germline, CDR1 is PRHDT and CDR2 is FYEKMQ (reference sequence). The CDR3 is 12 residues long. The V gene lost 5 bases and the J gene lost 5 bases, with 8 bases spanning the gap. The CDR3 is CASSAHKDTQYF. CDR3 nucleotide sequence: TGTGCCAGCAGCGCCCACAAAGATACGCAGTATTTT.

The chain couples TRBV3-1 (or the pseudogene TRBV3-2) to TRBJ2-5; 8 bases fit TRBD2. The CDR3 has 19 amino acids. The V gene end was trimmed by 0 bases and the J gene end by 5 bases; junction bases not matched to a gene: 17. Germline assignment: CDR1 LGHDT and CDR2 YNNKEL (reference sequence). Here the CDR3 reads CASSQDLVASGSLGETQYF. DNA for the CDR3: TGTGCCAGCAGCCAAGATTTGGTGGCTAGCGGGTCCCTGGGGGAGACCCAGTACTTC.

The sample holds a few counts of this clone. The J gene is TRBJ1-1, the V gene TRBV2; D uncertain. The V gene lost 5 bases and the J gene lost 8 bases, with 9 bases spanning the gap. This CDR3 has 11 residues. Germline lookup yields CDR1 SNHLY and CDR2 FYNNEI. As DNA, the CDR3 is TGTGCCAGCAGTTTACAGAACGAAGCTTTCTTT. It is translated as CASSLQNEAFF.

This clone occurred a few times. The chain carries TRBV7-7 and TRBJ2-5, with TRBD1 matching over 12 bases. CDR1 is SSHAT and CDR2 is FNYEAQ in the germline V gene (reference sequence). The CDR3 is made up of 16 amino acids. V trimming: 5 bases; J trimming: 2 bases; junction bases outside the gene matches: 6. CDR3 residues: CASSVGQGAGQETQYF. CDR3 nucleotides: TGTGCCAGCAGCGTGGGACAGGGGGCCGGGCAAGAGACCCAGTACTTC.

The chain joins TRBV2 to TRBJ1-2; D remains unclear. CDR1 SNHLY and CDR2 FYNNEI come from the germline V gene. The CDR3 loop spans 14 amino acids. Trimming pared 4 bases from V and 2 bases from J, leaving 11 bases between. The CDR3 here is CASSVRGTNYGYTF. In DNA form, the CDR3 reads TGTGCCAGCAGTGTTCGGGGAACAAACTATGGCTACACCTTC.

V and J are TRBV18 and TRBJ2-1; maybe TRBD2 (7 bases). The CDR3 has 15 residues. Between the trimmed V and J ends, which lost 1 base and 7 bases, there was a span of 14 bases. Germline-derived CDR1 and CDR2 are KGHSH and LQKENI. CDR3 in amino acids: CASSPHGGRENEQFF. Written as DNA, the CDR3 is TGTGCCAGCTCACCACACGGGGGGCGCGAGAATGAGCAGTTCTTC.

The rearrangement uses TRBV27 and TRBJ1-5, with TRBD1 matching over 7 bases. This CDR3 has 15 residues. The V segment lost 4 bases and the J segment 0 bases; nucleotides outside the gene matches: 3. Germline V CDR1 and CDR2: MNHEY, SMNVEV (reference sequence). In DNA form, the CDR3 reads TGTGCCAGCAGTTGGGACAGCAATAGCAATCAGCCCCAGCATTTT. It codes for CASSWDSNSNQPQHF.

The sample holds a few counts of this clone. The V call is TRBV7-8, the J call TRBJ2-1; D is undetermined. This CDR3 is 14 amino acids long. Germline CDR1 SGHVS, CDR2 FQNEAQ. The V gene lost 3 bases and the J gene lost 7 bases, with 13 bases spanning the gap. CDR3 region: CASSFLHLPNEQFF. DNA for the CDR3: TGTGCCAGCAGCTTTCTCCACCTACCGAATGAGCAGTTCTTC.

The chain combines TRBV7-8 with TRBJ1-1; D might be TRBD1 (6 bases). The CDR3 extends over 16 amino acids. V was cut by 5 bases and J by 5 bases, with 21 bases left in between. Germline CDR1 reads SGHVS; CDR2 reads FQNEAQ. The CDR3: CASSLRGTGGITEAFF. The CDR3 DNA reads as TGTGCCAGCAGCCTAAGGGGTACGGGGGGCATAACTGAAGCTTTCTTT.

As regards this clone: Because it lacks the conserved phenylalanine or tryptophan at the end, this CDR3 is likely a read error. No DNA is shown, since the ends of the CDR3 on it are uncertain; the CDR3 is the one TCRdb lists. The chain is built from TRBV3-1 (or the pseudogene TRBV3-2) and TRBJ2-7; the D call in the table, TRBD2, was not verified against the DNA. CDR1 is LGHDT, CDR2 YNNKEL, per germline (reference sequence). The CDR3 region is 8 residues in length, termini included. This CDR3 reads CASSPGLS.

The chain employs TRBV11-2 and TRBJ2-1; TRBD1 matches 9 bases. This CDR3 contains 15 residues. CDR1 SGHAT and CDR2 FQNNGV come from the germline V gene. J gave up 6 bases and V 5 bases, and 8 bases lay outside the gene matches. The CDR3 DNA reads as TGTGCCAGCAGCCGGGGACAGGGATTGCGCAATGAGCAGTTCTTC. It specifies CASSRGQGLRNEQFF.

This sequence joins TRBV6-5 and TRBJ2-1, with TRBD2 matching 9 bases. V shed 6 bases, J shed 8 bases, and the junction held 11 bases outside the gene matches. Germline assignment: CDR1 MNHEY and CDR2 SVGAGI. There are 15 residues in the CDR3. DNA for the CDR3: TGTGCCAGCAGCCCACGCGGGGGGGGATTTTATGAGCAGTTCTTC. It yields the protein CASSPRGGGFYEQFF.

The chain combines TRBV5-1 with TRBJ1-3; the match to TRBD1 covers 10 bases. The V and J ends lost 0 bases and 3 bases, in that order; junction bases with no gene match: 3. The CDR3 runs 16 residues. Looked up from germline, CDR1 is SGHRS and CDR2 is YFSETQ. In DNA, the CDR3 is TGCGCCAGCAGCTTGGCGGGACAGGGGTTTGGAAACACCATATATTTT. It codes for CASSLAGQGFGNTIYF.

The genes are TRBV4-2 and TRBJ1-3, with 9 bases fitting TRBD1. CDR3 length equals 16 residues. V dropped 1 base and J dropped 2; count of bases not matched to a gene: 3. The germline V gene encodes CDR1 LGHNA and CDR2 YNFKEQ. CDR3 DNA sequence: TGTGCCAGCAGCCAAGTTTACAGGGGGCCTGGAAACACCATATATTTT. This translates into CASSQVYRGPGNTIYF.

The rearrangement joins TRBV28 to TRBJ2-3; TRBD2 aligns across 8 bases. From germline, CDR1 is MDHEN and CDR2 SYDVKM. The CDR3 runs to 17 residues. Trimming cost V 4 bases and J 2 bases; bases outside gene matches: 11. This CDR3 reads CASSSLNSGGFTDTQYF. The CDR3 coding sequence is TGTGCCAGCAGTTCCTTAAACAGCGGGGGCTTCACAGATACGCAGTATTTT.

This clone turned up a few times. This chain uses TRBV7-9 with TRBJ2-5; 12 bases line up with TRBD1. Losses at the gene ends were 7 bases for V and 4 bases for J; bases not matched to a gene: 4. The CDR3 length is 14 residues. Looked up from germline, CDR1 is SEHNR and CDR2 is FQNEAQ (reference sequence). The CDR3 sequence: CASKGTGGVETQYF. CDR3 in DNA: TGTGCCAGCAAGGGGACAGGGGGCGTAGAGACCCAGTACTTC.

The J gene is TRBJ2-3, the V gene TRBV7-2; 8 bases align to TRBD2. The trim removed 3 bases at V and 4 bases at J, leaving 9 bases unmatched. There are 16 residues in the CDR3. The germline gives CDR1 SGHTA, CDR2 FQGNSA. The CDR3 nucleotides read TGTGCCAGCAGCTTGGCGAGTAGCGGGGTATCAGATACGCAGTATTTT. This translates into CASSLASSGVSDTQYF.

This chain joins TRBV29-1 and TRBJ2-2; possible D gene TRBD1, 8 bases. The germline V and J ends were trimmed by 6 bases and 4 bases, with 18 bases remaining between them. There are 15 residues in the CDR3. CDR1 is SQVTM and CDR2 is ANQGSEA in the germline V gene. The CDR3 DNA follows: TGCAGCGTAGTACAGGGGGGGAGCAGCACCGGGGAGCTGTTTTTT. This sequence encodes CSVVQGGSSTGELFF.

As DNA, the CDR3 is TGTGCCAGCAGCCCCGGCGGCTTGGGGGGGCTAGCCGCTAACTATGGCTACACCTTC. It codes for CASSPGGLGGLAANYGYTF. This chain links TRBV5-4 with TRBJ1-2, with a tentative D call TRBD1 (6 bases). The CDR3 is 19 amino acids. With 4 bases removed from V and 0 bases from J, the gap between germline ends came to 25 bases. In germline, CDR1 is SGHNT, CDR2 YYREEE (reference sequence).

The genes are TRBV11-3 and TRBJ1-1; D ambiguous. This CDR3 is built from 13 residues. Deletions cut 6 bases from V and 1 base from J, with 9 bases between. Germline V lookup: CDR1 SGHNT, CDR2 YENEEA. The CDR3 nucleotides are TGTGCCAGCAGTTTAACACCGAACACTGAAGCTTTCTTT. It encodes CASSLTPNTEAFF.

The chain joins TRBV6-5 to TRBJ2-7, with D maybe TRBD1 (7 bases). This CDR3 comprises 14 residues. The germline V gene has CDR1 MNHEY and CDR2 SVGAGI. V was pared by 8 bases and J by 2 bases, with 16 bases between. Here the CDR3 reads CASRPAGQTYEQYF. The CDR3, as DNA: TGTGCCAGCCGACCCGCGGGACAGACCTACGAGCAGTACTTC.

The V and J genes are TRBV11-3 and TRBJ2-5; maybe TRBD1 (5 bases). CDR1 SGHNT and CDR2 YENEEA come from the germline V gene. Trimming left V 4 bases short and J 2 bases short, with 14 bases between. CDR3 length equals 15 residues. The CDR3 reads CASSSILTVQETQYF. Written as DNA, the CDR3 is TGTGCCAGCAGCTCGATCCTGACAGTACAAGAGACCCAGTACTTC.

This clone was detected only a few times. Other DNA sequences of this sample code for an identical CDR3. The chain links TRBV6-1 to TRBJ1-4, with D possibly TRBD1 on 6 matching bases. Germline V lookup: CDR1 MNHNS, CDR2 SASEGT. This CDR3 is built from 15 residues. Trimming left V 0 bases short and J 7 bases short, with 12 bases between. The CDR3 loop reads CASSEARGGVEKLFF. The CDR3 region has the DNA TGTGCCAGCAGTGAAGCTCGGGGGGGCGTTGAAAAACTGTTTTTT.

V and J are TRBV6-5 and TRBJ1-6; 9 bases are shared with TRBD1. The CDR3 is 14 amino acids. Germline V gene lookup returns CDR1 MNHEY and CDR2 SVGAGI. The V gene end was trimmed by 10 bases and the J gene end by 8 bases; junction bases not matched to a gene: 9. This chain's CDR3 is CATYSGTGYSPLHF. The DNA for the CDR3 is TGTGCCACCTATTCCGGGACAGGGTATTCACCCCTCCACTTT.